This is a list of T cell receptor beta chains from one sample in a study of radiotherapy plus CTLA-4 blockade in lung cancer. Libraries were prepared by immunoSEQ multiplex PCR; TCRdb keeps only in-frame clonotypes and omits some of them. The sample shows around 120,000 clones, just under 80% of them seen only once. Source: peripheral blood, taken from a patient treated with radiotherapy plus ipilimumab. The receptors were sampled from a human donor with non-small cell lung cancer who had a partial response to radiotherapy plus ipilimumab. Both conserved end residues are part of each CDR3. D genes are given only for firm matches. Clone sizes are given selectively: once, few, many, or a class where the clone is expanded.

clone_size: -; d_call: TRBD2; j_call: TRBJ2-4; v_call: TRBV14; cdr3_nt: TGTGCCAGCAGCCTGACAACTAGCGTTGGCATTCAGTACTTC; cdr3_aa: CASSLTTSVGIQYF
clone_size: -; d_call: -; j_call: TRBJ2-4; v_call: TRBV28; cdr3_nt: TGTGCCAGCAGCCAAGACGGCGCAGGGGCGATTGCCAAAAACATTCAGTACTTC; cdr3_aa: CASSQDGAGAIAKNIQYF
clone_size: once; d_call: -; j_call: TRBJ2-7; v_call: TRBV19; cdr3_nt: TGTGCCAGTAGGGGGCCGTTAGACTACGAGCAGTACTTC; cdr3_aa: CASRGPLDYEQYF
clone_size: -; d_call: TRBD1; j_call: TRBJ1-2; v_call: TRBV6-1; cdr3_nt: TGTGCCAGCAGTGTCCGAGACAGGGACAACTATGGCTACACCTTC; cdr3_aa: CASSVRDRDNYGYTF
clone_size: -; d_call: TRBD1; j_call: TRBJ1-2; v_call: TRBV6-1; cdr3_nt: TGTGCCAGCAGTGATCGATCCGGGACAGGCTATGGCTACACCTTC; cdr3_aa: CASSDRSGTGYGYTF
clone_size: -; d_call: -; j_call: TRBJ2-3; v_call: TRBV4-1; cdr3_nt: TGCGCCAGCAGCCAAGGGGGGGGCCGGTGGACAGATACGCAGTATTTT; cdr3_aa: CASSQGGGRWTDTQYF
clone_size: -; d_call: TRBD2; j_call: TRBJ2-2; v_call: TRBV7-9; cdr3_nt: TGTGCCAGCAGCTTACTTGCGGTTAGCGGGAGCGGGCACACCGGGGAGCTGTTTTTT; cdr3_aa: CASSLLAVSGSGHTGELFF
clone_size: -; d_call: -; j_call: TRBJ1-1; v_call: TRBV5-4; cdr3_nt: TGTGCCAGCAGCCCGTCCCGGACAATGAACACTGAAGCTTTCTTT; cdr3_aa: CASSPSRTMNTEAFF
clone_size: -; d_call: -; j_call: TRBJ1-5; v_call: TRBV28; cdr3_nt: TGTGCCAGCAGTTTATTCGGCAGGGGAAATCAGCCCCAGCATTTT; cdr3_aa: CASSLFGRGNQPQHF
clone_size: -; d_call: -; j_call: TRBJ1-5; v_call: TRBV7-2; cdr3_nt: TGTGCCAGCAGCTTATCTAATCAGCCCCAGCATTTT; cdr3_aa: CASSLSNQPQHF
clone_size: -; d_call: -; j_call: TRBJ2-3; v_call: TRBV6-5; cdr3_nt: TGTGCCAGCACCAGACGCGGGGGCACAGATACGCAGTATTTT; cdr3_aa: CASTRRGGTDTQYF
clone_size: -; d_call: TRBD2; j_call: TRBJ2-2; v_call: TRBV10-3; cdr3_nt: TGTGCCATCAGTGAGGAACTAGCGGGAGGCCCGAACGGGGAGCTGTTTTTT; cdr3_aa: CAISEELAGGPNGELFF
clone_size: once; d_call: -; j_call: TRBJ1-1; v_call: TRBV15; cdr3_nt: TGTGCCACCAGCAGAGATCGGGGGAACACTGAAGCTTTCTTT; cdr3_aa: CATSRDRGNTEAFF
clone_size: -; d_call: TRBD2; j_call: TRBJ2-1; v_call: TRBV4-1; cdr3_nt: TGCGCCAGCAGCCTAGGTAGGACTAGCGGGATTAACAATGAGCAGTTCTTC; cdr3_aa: CASSLGRTSGINNEQFF
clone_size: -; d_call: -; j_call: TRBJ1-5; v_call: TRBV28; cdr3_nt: TGTGCCAGCAGTTCGCCCTCGAGGGGGAGCAATCAGCCCCAGCATTTT; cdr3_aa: CASSSPSRGSNQPQHF
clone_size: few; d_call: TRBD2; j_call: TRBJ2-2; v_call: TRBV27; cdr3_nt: TGTGCCAGCAGTTTATCTAGCGGGGGGGTCACCGGGGAGCTGTTTTTT; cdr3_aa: CASSLSSGGVTGELFF
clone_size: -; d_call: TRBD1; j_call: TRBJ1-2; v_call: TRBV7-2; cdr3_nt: TGTGCCAGCAGCTTGCAGGGGGAGGACTATGGCTACACCTTC; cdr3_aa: CASSLQGEDYGYTF
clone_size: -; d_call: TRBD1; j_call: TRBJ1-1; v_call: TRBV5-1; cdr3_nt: TGCGCCACCGAAAGAGGGGAGACAGGGGCGCGGGTGAACACTGAAGCTTTCTTT; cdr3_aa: CATERGETGARVNTEAFF
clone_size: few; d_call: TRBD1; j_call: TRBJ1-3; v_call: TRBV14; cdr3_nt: TGTGCCAGCAGCCTCTTGGGACAGGCTGGAAACACCATATATTTT; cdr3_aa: CASSLLGQAGNTIYF
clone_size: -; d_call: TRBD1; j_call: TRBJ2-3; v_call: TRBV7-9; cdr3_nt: TGTGCCAGCAGCCCCCGGGACAGAGCCACAGATACGCAGTATTTT; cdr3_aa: CASSPRDRATDTQYF
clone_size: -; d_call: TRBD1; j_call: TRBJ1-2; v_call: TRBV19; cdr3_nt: TGTGCCAGTAACCCGGGACAGGGGGCCTATGGCTACACCTTC; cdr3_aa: CASNPGQGAYGYTF
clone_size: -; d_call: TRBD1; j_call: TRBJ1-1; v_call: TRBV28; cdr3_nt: TGTGCCAGCAGTTTTAGGGGACAGGGCACGGAAGCTTTCTTT; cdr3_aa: CASSFRGQGTEAFF
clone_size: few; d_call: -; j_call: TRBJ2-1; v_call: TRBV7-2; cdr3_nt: TGTGCCAGCAGATTCCCGGGGTACAATGAGCAGTTCTTC; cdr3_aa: CASRFPGYNEQFF
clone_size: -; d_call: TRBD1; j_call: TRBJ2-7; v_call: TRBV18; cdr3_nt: TGTGCCAGCTCCCCCGTTGGGACAGAAGCCTACGAGCAGTACTTC; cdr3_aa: CASSPVGTEAYEQYF
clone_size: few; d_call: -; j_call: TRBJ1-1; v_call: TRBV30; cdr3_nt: TGTGCCTGGAGTGTACGGCCGGAGACTGAAGCTTTCTTT; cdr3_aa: CAWSVRPETEAFF
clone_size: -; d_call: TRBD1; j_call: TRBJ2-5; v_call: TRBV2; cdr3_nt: TGTGCCAGCAGTGAGGGGACAGGGAGGGAGACCCAGTACTTC; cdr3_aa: CASSEGTGRETQYF
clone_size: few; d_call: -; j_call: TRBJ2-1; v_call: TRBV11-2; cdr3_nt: TGTGCCAGCAGCTTATATGACAGCTACAATGAGCAGTTCTTC; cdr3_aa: CASSLYDSYNEQFF
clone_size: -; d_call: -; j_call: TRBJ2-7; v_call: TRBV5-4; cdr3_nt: TGTGCCAGCAGCTTGGCGGGTAGCGGAGCCTACGTATTAATGGAGCAGTACTTC; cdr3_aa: CASSLAGSGAYVLMEQYF
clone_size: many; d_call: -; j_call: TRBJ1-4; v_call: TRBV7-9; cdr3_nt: TGTGCCAGCAGCCAGAACGCAGGAACAGCTGAAAAACTGTTTTTT; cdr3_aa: CASSQNAGTAEKLFF
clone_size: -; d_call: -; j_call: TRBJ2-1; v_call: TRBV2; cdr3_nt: TGTGCCTCGGAGGGCGGCCCGGAGCAGTTCTTC; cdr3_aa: CASEGGPEQFF
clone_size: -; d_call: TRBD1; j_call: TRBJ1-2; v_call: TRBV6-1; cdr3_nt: TGTGCCAGCAGTCCAACGACAGGGAATTATGGCTACACCTTC; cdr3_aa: CASSPTTGNYGYTF
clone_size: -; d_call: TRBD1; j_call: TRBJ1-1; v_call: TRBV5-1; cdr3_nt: TGCGCCAGCAGCTTGGGCCGACAGGGGAGCACTGAAGCTTTCTTT; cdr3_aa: CASSLGRQGSTEAFF
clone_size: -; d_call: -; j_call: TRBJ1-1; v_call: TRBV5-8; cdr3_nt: TGTGCCAGCAGCTTTACAGGGTACTTTGAAGCTTTCTTT; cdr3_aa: CASSFTGYFEAFF
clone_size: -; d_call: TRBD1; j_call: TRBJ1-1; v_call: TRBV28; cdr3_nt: TGTGCCAGCCGGGACAGGGGAGGTAGCACTGAAGCTTTCTTT; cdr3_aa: CASRDRGGSTEAFF
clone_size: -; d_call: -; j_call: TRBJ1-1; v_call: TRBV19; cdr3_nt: TGTGCCAGCGGGGGAGGCGGTTGGGACACTGAAGCTTTCTTT; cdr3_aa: CASGGGGWDTEAFF
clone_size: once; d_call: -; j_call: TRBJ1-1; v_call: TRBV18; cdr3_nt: TGTGCCAGCTCACCACCGGGGGGGCGGCTGAACACTGAAGCTTTCTTT; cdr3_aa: CASSPPGGRLNTEAFF
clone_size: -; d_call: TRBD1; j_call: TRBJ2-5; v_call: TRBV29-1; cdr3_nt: TGCAGCGTTGACGACAGGGTTAAAGAGACCCAGTACTTC; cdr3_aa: CSVDDRVKETQYF
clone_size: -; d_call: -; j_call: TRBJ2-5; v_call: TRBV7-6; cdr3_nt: TGTGCCAGCAGCTCCCTGACTGGGTACCAAGAGACCCAGTACTTC; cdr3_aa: CASSSLTGYQETQYF
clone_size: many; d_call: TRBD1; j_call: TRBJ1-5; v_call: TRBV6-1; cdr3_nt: TGTGCCAGCAGTCGGACAGGGAGTCAACAGCCCCAGCATTTT; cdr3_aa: CASSRTGSQQPQHF
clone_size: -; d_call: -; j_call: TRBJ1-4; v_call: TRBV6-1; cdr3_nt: TGTGCCAGCAGTCGACAGGTTCGAGGTAATGAAAAACTGTTTTTT; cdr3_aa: CASSRQVRGNEKLFF
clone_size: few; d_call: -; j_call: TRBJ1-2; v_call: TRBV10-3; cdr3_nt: TGTGCCATCAGTGAAGGCAGGGGTTCTGGCTACACCTTC; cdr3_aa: CAISEGRGSGYTF
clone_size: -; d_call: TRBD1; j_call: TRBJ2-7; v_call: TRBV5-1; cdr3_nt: TGCGCCAGCGGCTCGCTGGGACAGGGAACGGGGGAGCAGTACTTC; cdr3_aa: CASGSLGQGTGEQYF
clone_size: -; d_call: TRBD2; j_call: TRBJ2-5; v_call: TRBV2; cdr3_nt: TGTGCCAGCAGTACTAGCGGGCTCCAAGAGACCCAGTACTTC; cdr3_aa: CASSTSGLQETQYF
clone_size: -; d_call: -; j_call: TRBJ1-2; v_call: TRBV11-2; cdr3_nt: TGTGCCAGCAGTCTCGACAGGCTAGCTAACTATGGCTACACCTTC; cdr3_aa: CASSLDRLANYGYTF
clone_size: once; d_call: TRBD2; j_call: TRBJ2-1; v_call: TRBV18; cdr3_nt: TGTGCCAGCTCACCCTTAGCGGGGTACTACAATGAGCAGTTCTTC; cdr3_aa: CASSPLAGYYNEQFF
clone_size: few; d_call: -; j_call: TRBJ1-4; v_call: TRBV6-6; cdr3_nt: TGTGCCAGCAGTTACCTTAATGAAAAACTGTTTTTT; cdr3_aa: CASSYLNEKLFF
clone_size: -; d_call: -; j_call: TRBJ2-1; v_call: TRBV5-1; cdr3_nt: TGCGCCAGCAGCGTAGCAGGGACTCCCCCGGGGAATGAGCAGTTCTTC; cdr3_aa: CASSVAGTPPGNEQFF
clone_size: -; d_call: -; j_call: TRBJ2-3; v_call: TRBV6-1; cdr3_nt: -; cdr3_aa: CASSALGSGSRDTQYFGRF
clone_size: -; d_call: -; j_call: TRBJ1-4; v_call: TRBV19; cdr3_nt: TGTGCCAGTAGACCGGGACTTGTTAATGAAAAACTGTTTTTT; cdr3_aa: CASRPGLVNEKLFF
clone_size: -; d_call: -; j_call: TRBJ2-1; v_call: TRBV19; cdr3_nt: TGTGCCAGTAGTATGACTGGCGGGTCATACAATGAGCAGTTCTTC; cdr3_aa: CASSMTGGSYNEQFF
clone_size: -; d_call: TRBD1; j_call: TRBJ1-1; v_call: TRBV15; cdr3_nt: TGTGCCACCAGCACCTGGGGACAGGGGGACACTGAAGCTTTCTTT; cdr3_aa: CATSTWGQGDTEAFF
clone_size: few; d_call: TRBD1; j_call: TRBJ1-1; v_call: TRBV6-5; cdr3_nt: TGTGCCAGCAGAAGGGGGCAAGGGACTGAAGCTTTCTTT; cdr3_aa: CASRRGQGTEAFF
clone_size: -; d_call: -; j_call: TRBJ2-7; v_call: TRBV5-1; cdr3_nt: TGCGCCAGCAAACCTGGGGGGTCCTACGAGCAGTACTTC; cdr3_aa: CASKPGGSYEQYF
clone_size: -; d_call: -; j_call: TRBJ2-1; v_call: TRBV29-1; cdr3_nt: TGCAGCGCGCGCGGAAGGATCGCGATTGGCTACAATGAGCAGTTCTTC; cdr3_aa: CSARGRIAIGYNEQFF